The 2 T cell receptor beta chains below come from one sample, sequenced in a study of cytotoxic CD8 clonotypes in ibrutinib-treated CLL. Assay used: immunoSEQ multiplex PCR; TCRdb lists only in-frame clones, some missing. The table includes about 160,000 clones, 70% to 90% detected once. This sample comprised PBMCs, obtained at disease progression, from a patient treated with ibrutinib. These receptors came from a human donor with chronic lymphocytic leukemia.

V and J are TRBV6-5 and TRBJ1-5, with 10 bases fitting TRBD1. With 0 bases clipped from V and 4 bases from J, the junction kept 3 bases outside the gene matches. Germline assignment: CDR1 MNHEY and CDR2 SVGAGI. This CDR3 has 16 amino acids. This CDR3 reads CASSYSGQGKNQPQHF. The CDR3, as DNA: TGTGCCAGCAGTTACTCGGGACAGGGGAAGAATCAGCCCCAGCATTTT.

The CDR3 region has the DNA TGCGCCAGCAGTGATTTCGTAGCTAACTATGGCTACACCTTC. It is translated as CASSDFVANYGYTF. This chain connects TRBV10-2 to TRBJ1-2; no clear D. CDR3 length: 14 amino acids. Trimming shortened V by 3 bases and J by 0 bases, and 8 bases separated the two germline ends. Per germline, CDR1 WSHSY and CDR2 SAAADI.